What follows are 14 T cell receptor beta chains derived from one specimen sequenced in a study of blood T cell repertoires in COVID-19. Repertoires were generated with immunoSEQ multiplex PCR, while TCRdb's copy carries only in-frame clones and drops some. The table records 25,000 to 30,000 clones, about four fifths of them present only once. Source material: peripheral blood. These receptors originate from a man between 65 and 85 years old with acute or convalescent COVID-19.

V is TRBV11-1 and J is TRBJ1-1, with D perhaps matching TRBD1 (6 bases). The CDR3 is 15 amino acids. Germline V gene sequence: CDR1 SGHAT, CDR2 FQDESV (reference sequence). The germline V and J ends were trimmed by 3 bases and 3 bases, with 14 bases remaining between them. The CDR3 bases are TGTGCCAGCAGCTTTCAGGGGACGGCGGACACTGAAGCTTTCTTT. Its translation: CASSFQGTADTEAFF.

The chain links TRBV6-1 to TRBJ2-7; D uncertain. The V gene lost 3 bases and the J gene lost 4 bases, with 7 bases spanning the gap. CDR3 size: 12 residues. Germline-derived CDR1 and CDR2 are MNHNS and SASEGT. The CDR3 sequence is CASSDTMYEQYF. CDR3 sequence (DNA): TGTGCCAGCAGTGATACTATGTACGAGCAGTACTTC.

This clone turned up a few times. Other DNA sequences in the sample encode the same CDR3. Here the CDR3 reads CAISESRNEKLFF. The CDR3 DNA is TGTGCCATCAGTGAGAGCAGGAATGAAAAACTGTTTTTT. The chain employs TRBV10-3 and TRBJ1-4; D is undetermined. The germline V gene has CDR1 ENHRY and CDR2 SYGVKD. V dropped 2 bases and J dropped 5 bases, with 6 bases sitting between them. The CDR3 contains 13 residues.

The V and J genes are TRBV5-4 and TRBJ1-2; 9 nucleotides agree with TRBD1. The CDR3 contains 15 residues. After removal of 1 base from V and 4 bases from J, the junction contained 5 bases not matched to a gene. Germline V gene lookup returns CDR1 SGHNT and CDR2 YYREEE (reference sequence). Here the CDR3 reads CASSLRQGGFYGYTF. CDR3 DNA sequence: TGTGCCAGCAGCTTGAGACAGGGGGGTTTCTATGGCTACACCTTC.

This sequence joins TRBV2 and TRBJ1-3; D remains unclear. The V end was cut by 1 base, the J end by 4 bases, with 11 bases between. The CDR3 sequence is 15 residues long. CDR1 and CDR2 (germline): SNHLY, FYNNEI. The CDR3 sequence: CASSEEGGWGNTIYF. Written as DNA, the CDR3 is TGTGCCAGCAGTGAAGAGGGAGGGTGGGGAAACACCATATATTTT.

The CDR3: CASSDASGFQGYEQYF. In DNA, the CDR3 is TGTGCCAGCAGTGATGCGTCAGGGTTCCAAGGGTACGAGCAGTACTTC. This rearrangement joins TRBV25-1 to TRBJ2-7, with D maybe TRBD1 (5 bases). V gave up 3 bases and J gave up 4 bases, with 19 bases separating them. The germline CDR1 and CDR2 sequences are MGHDK and SYGVNS. This CDR3 is 16 amino acids long.

The V gene is TRBV19, the J gene TRBJ2-7; possible D gene TRBD2, 6 bases. V was trimmed by 3 bases and J by 2 bases, leaving 8 bases between them. CDR3 length equals 13 residues. The germline CDR1 and CDR2 sequences are LNHDA and SQIVND (reference sequence). The CDR3 region is CASSIGRPYEQYF. In DNA form, the CDR3 reads TGTGCCAGTAGTATCGGGAGACCCTACGAGCAGTACTTC.

This clone was seen at least ten times. The chain is built from TRBV5-6 and TRBJ1-2, with 7 bases matching TRBD1. Germline lookup yields CDR1 SGHDT and CDR2 YYEEEE. CDR3 size: 14 residues. J was trimmed by 5 bases and V by 2 bases; bases with no gene match: 6. The CDR3 nucleotides read TGTGCCAGCAGCTTCATAGGGGGCGGATATGGCTACACCTTC. Translation: CASSFIGGGYGYTF.

V usage is TRBV29-1 and J usage is TRBJ2-1, with D tentatively TRBD2 (6 bases). The length of the CDR3 is 13 residues. Per the germline V gene, CDR1 is SQVTM and CDR2 is ANQGSEA. V was cut by 7 bases and J by 6 bases, with 16 bases left in between. The CDR3 reads CSALGGFGNEQFF. Written as DNA, the CDR3 is TGCAGCGCCTTGGGGGGTTTCGGCAATGAGCAGTTCTTC.

Here the CDR3 reads CASTREGDSNQPQHF. The CDR3 nucleotides read TGTGCCAGCACCCGAGAGGGGGATAGCAATCAGCCCCAGCATTTT. This chain links TRBV2 with TRBJ1-5, with TRBD1 as a possible D gene (6 bases). The CDR3 spans 15 residues. V lost 7 bases and J lost 0, with 13 bases in between. Per the germline V gene, CDR1 is SNHLY and CDR2 is FYNNEI.

The chain joins TRBV24-1 to TRBJ2-2, with D possibly matching TRBD1 (7 bases). The CDR3 has 14 residues. V was pared by 8 bases and J by 4 bases, with 13 bases between. Per the germline V gene, CDR1 is KGHDR and CDR2 is SFDVKD. The CDR3 spells CATKGGGSTGELFF. The CDR3 nucleotides read TGTGCCACCAAAGGAGGGGGCAGCACCGGGGAGCTGTTTTTT.

The chain couples TRBV11-2 to TRBJ2-3; D gene ambiguous. The germline V gene has CDR1 SGHAT and CDR2 FQNNGV. The V and J ends lost 3 bases and 0 bases respectively, with 4 bases between them. This CDR3 region has 13 residues. CDR3 in DNA: TGTGCCAGCAGCTTGGGCAGCACAGATACGCAGTATTTT. This gives the protein CASSLGSTDTQYF.

This clone has a handful of counts. J is TRBJ1-6 and V is TRBV5-6; D not certain. The CDR3 consists of 14 residues. Germline-derived CDR1 and CDR2 are SGHDT and YYEEEE. V was pared by 1 base and J by 4 bases, with 6 bases between. CDR3: CASSLRGYNSPLHF. CDR3 in DNA: TGTGCCAGCAGCTTGAGAGGGTATAATTCACCCCTCCACTTT.

This clone is a singleton in its sample. The DNA of the CDR3 is TGTGCCTGGAGTGCGACAGGCACAGATACGCAGTATTTT. Translating gives CAWSATGTDTQYF. This rearrangement joins TRBV30 to TRBJ2-3; perhaps TRBD1 as D (5 bases). CDR1 and CDR2 (germline): GTSNPN, SVGIG (reference sequence). V shed 1 base and J shed 1 base, with 6 bases lying between them. The CDR3 extends over 13 amino acids.